This T cell receptor beta chain comes out of a study of beta chain features in type 1 diabetes. This CDR3 has 12 residues. V lost 10 bases, J lost 2 bases, and 11 bases lay in between. The germline V gene encodes CDR1 SNHLY and CDR2 FYNNEI. Of the isolated RNA, all was reverse transcribed, and so the sequenced material was expressed TCRB transcripts. Assay used: immunoSEQ multiplex PCR; TCRdb lists only in-frame clones, some missing. The table shows about 150,000 clones, with about 8.5% occurring only once. Isolation of CD4+ naive, central memory, regulatory and stem cell-like memory cells was achieved by sorting via CD45RO/CCR7/CD25/CD127/CD95/CD27. Purity exceeded 95% in all sorted populations. Concerning this clone: The antigen is not known.

Broader study findings: Whatever favoring of shorter templates PCR might show would apply equally to patients and controls. Healthy donors had naive, central memory and Treg TCRB repertoires that appeared less similar than those seen among patients.

The TCR sequence derives from a man aged 18 to 35 in good health. The sequenced material came from central memory CD4+ T cells from blood. The rearrangement links TRBV2 to TRBJ1-1; D is undetermined. CDR3: CATNTRNTEAFF. DNA of the CDR3: TGTGCCACCAATACACGTAACACTGAAGCTTTCTTT.